One sample yielded the 30 T cell receptor beta chains listed below, sequenced in a study of OX40 agonist ivuxolimab in advanced cancers. Only in-frame clones appear in the TCRdb table, and some are missing; sequencing was by immunoSEQ multiplex PCR. This table holds tens of thousands of clones, more than 80% found once. Sequenced here: CD4+ or CD8+ T cells sorted from blood, sampled in a trial of the OX40 agonist ivuxolimab. These receptors originate from an adult with an advanced solid tumor such as melanoma, head and neck, liver or kidney cancer.

This clone appeared a few times. The CDR3 DNA reads TGTGCCAGCAGTGAAGCCCGCGGGGGCGGCAATCAGCCCCAGCATTTT. This codes for CASSEARGGGNQPQHF. The chain has TRBV6-1 and TRBJ1-5; maybe TRBD1 (6 bases). The CDR3 loop spans 16 amino acids. Germline V CDR1 and CDR2: MNHNS, SASEGT. V shed 0 bases and J shed 2 bases, with 11 bases lying between them.

The chain employs TRBV19 and TRBJ2-2; TRBD2 might be the D (5 bases). CDR1 and CDR2 (germline): LNHDA, SQIVND (reference sequence). Deletions cut 4 bases from V and 0 bases from J, with 12 bases between. The CDR3 covers 16 residues. The CDR3 region has the DNA TGTGCCAGTAGTACGGGGAAGTTCGCGAACACCGGGGAGCTGTTTTTT. It encodes CASSTGKFANTGELFF.

The chain joins TRBV4-2 to TRBJ2-2, with 10 bases matching TRBD1. Germline V gene sequence: CDR1 LGHNA, CDR2 YNFKEQ. CDR3 size: 16 residues. Trimming cost V 4 bases and J 0 bases; bases outside gene matches: 2. Here the CDR3 DNA reads TGTGCCAGCAGCCCGACAGGGGGCACGAACACCGGGGAGCTGTTTTTT. The encoded protein is CASSPTGGTNTGELFF.

The chain has TRBV14 and TRBJ2-1; D uncertain. Germline CDR1 SGHDN, CDR2 FVKESK. The CDR3 sequence is 15 residues long. With 0 bases removed from V and 5 bases from J, the gap between germline ends came to 11 bases. CDR3 in DNA: TGTGCCAGCAGCCAAGATTTAGGGCCACACAATGAGCAGTTCTTC. This codes for CASSQDLGPHNEQFF.

The chain joins TRBV9 to TRBJ2-7, with no clear D. Looked up from germline, CDR1 is SGDLS and CDR2 is YYNGEE. The CDR3 spans 12 residues. V dropped 3 bases and J dropped 7 bases, with 11 bases sitting between them. The DNA of the CDR3 is TGTGCCAGCAGCGCAAGGAATGGAGAGCAGTACTTC. It is translated as CASSARNGEQYF.

This chain connects TRBV10-3 to TRBJ2-3, with 11 bases lining up with TRBD2. J gave up 4 bases and V 0 bases, and 9 bases lay outside the gene matches. The CDR3 length is 18 residues. Germline V gives CDR1 ENHRY, CDR2 SYGVKD. CDR3 coding DNA: TGTGCCATCAGTGAGTCTGGTAGGATAGCGGGAGGGGCAGATACGCAGTATTTT. This translates into CAISESGRIAGGADTQYF.

This chain's CDR3 is CASSLRGSGVTQPQHF. CDR3 sequence (DNA): TGTGCCAGCAGCTTGAGGGGTAGTGGGGTTACGCAGCCCCAGCATTTT. The V and J genes are TRBV5-6 and TRBJ1-5; TRBD1 might be the D (5 bases). The CDR3 sequence is 16 residues long. Per germline, CDR1 SGHDT and CDR2 YYEEEE. The ends were cut back, 1 base at V and 7 bases at J, with 18 bases in the middle.

The chain combines TRBV7-3 with TRBJ2-1, with TRBD1 as a possible D gene (5 bases). Germline CDR1 reads SGHTA; CDR2 reads FQGTGA. Trimming shortened V by 5 bases and J by 9 bases, and 14 bases separated the two germline ends. The CDR3 runs to 13 residues. For the CDR3, the DNA is TGTGCCAGCAGCCAAGACAGCTTCACTGAGCAGTTCTTC. Protein sequence: CASSQDSFTEQFF.

The sample holds a few counts of this clone. This chain uses TRBV5-6 with TRBJ2-1; the match to TRBD2 covers 12 bases. The CDR3 spans 16 residues. V trimming: 0 bases; J trimming: 6 bases; junction bases outside the gene matches: 4. The V gene's germline CDR1 is SGHDT and CDR2 YYEEEE. The DNA of the CDR3 is TGTGCCAGCAGCTTGGGACTAGCGGGAGTGAGCAATGAGCAGTTCTTC. Its protein is CASSLGLAGVSNEQFF.

This chain uses TRBV18 with TRBJ2-5, with a weak D call TRBD1 (7 bases). The CDR3 covers 14 residues. Looked up from germline, CDR1 is KGHSH and CDR2 is LQKENI. The germline V and J ends were trimmed by 2 bases and 11 bases, with 18 bases remaining between them. CDR3 amino acids: CASSPGQGGGEQYF. For the CDR3, the DNA is TGTGCCAGCTCACCAGGGCAGGGGGGTGGAGAGCAGTACTTC.

The chain carries TRBV4-3 and TRBJ2-1, with a possible D match to TRBD1 (6 bases). V was trimmed by 8 bases and J by 4 bases, leaving 18 bases between them. Germline CDR1 reads LGHNA; CDR2 reads YSLEER. The CDR3 loop spans 15 amino acids. The CDR3 DNA reads TGCGCCAGCGCGAATAAAGCCGGGACATACAATGAGCAGTTCTTC. Its protein is CASANKAGTYNEQFF.

V is TRBV4-1 and J is TRBJ2-1, with 12 bases fitting TRBD2. With V trimmed by 2 bases and J by 6 bases, 5 bases remained unmatched. Looked up from germline, CDR1 is MGHRA and CDR2 is YSYEKL. The CDR3 spans 16 residues. CDR3: CASSQPTSGRSNEQFF. Written as DNA, the CDR3 is TGCGCCAGCAGCCAACCTACTAGCGGGAGGTCCAATGAGCAGTTCTTC.

The chain joins TRBV28 to TRBJ2-2; no reliable D call. Germline CDR1 MDHEN, CDR2 SYDVKM. The CDR3 is made up of 17 amino acids. The ends were cut back, 4 bases at V and 4 bases at J, with 19 bases in the middle. The CDR3 is CASSSSRTSISTGELFF. The CDR3 DNA sequence: TGTGCCAGCAGTTCGTCGAGAACTTCGATTTCCACCGGGGAGCTGTTTTTT.

This clone was counted between two and nine times. This chain connects TRBV15 to TRBJ2-2, with a possible D match to TRBD1 (6 bases). Germline lookup yields CDR1 LNHNV and CDR2 YYDKDF (reference sequence). This CDR3 region has 15 residues. Trimming took off 6 bases at V and 6 bases at J, with 17 bases between the two ends. Written as DNA, the CDR3 is TGTGCCACCAGTCGAAGACGTGGGGGCCCCGGGGAGCTGTTTTTT. Amino acids: CATSRRRGGPGELFF.

V gene TRBV28 combines with J gene TRBJ1-5; 9 bases agree with TRBD1. Germline CDR1 MDHEN, CDR2 SYDVKM. The CDR3 extends over 16 amino acids. The J segment lost 2 bases and the V segment lost 4 bases, leaving 6 bases of the junction unmatched. For the CDR3, the DNA is TGTGCCAGCAGTTCCCTGACAGGGGGTGGCAATCAGCCCCAGCATTTT. Translated, it gives CASSSLTGGGNQPQHF.

The chain links TRBV29-1 to TRBJ1-5, with D hard to call. The CDR3 spans 14 residues. In germline, CDR1 is SQVTM, CDR2 ANQGSEA. The V end lost 6 bases, the J end lost 0 bases, and 12 bases lay between the germline ends. DNA of the CDR3: TGCAGCGTGGGCGAGAGATATAGCAATCAGCCCCAGCATTTT. Translated, it gives CSVGERYSNQPQHF.

This chain links TRBV11-2 with TRBJ2-7, with 10 bases lining up with TRBD1. The germline gives CDR1 SGHAT, CDR2 FQNNGV. After removal of 5 bases from V and 3 bases from J, the junction contained 7 bases not matched to a gene. The CDR3 contains 15 residues. In DNA form, the CDR3 reads TGTGCCAGCAGCCCAGACAGGGGGCTAATCTACGAGCAGTACTTC. Protein: CASSPDRGLIYEQYF.

The CDR3 region is CASSQEGREGRDTQYF. CDR3 bases: TGTGCCAGCAGCCAAGAGGGGCGGGAGGGCCGCGATACGCAGTATTTT. The genes are TRBV4-2 and TRBJ2-3; 9 nucleotides line up with TRBD2. J gave up 6 bases and V 0 bases, and 7 bases lay outside the gene matches. This CDR3 spans 16 amino acids. Germline loops: CDR1 LGHNA, CDR2 YNFKEQ.

The chain links TRBV5-8 to TRBJ2-5; D remains ambiguous. This CDR3 has 13 amino acids. Trimming pared 6 bases from V and 5 bases from J, leaving 14 bases between. Germline V gene data show CDR1 as SGHTS and CDR2 as YDEGEE. DNA of the CDR3: TGTGCCAGCACTACCGGGCAGAGGGAGACCCAGTACTTC. Amino acids: CASTTGQRETQYF.

Remarks on this clone: Other DNA sequences in this sample translate to the same CDR3. This chain connects TRBV18 to TRBJ2-1, with D unresolved. The length of the CDR3 is 17 residues. Trimming left V 0 bases short and J 2 bases short, with 14 bases between. Per germline, CDR1 KGHSH and CDR2 LQKENI. The CDR3 protein is CASSPPLHWDTYNEQFF. Here the CDR3 DNA reads TGTGCCAGCTCACCACCGCTCCATTGGGATACCTACAATGAGCAGTTCTTC.

The chain carries TRBV5-5 and TRBJ1-3, with D possibly being TRBD1 (6 bases). V was shortened by 2 bases and J by 3 bases, with 15 bases between the two germline ends. CDR1 is SGHKS and CDR2 is YYEKEE in the germline V gene (reference sequence). The CDR3 sequence is 16 residues long. The CDR3 DNA follows: TGTGCCAGCAGCTTCATGAATCAGGGGCTTGGAAACACCATATATTTT. It encodes CASSFMNQGLGNTIYF.

J is TRBJ2-3 and V is TRBV5-1, with D possibly being TRBD2 (6 bases). Germline loops: CDR1 SGHRS, CDR2 YFSETQ. The ends were cut back, 2 bases at V and 3 bases at J, with 10 bases in the middle. The CDR3 runs to 14 residues. For the CDR3, the DNA is TGCGCCAGCAGCTTAGGGACTCAGACAGATACGCAGTATTTT. It specifies CASSLGTQTDTQYF.

The chain carries TRBV5-1 and TRBJ2-2; perhaps TRBD1 as D (6 bases). Trimming took 4 bases from V and 3 from J, leaving 13 bases between them. Germline CDR1 is SGHRS and CDR2 is YFSETQ. This CDR3 has 15 amino acids. The CDR3 sequence is CASSRWDTHTGELFF. For the CDR3, the DNA is TGCGCCAGCAGCCGATGGGACACTCACACCGGGGAGCTGTTTTTT.

J is TRBJ2-7 and V is TRBV21-1; TRBD2 reflects the table's D call only, with no check against the DNA. TRBV21-1 is a recognized pseudogene. This CDR3 has 16 amino acids. The CDR3 DNA follows: TGTGCCAGCAGCAAAGTGGAGGGGATGAATCCCTACGAGCAGTACTTC. Translating it yields CASSKVEGMNPYEQYF.

The V gene is TRBV2, the J gene TRBJ1-2, with a tentative D call TRBD1 (6 bases). The CDR3 sequence is 15 residues long. Looked up from germline, CDR1 is SNHLY and CDR2 is FYNNEI. V lost 8 bases to trimming and J lost 4 bases, with 20 bases between them. The CDR3, as DNA: TGTGCCAGCTGTAAGGGTGGGCCAGGGGTCTATGGCTACACCTTC. Encoded protein: CASCKGGPGVYGYTF.

This chain uses TRBV6-5 with TRBJ1-1; D is perhaps TRBD1 (6 bases). V lost 0 bases and J lost 1, with 6 bases in between. CDR1 and CDR2 (germline): MNHEY, SVGAGI. CDR3 length: 14 residues. The CDR3 DNA sequence: TGTGCCAGCAGTTACTCGGACAGGAACACTGAAGCTTTCTTT. Its protein product is CASSYSDRNTEAFF.

The V and J genes are TRBV10-2 and TRBJ2-2, with 11 bases fitting TRBD2. Unmatched junction bases numbered 6, after V lost 0 bases and J lost 6 bases. The CDR3 spans 17 residues. Germline V gene sequence: CDR1 WSHSY, CDR2 SAAADI. DNA for the CDR3: TGCGCCAGCAGTGAGTCGAGGCTAGCGGGAGGTCCCGGGGAGCTGTTTTTT. It is translated as CASSESRLAGGPGELFF.

This sequence joins TRBV6-1 and TRBJ1-1; perhaps TRBD1 as D (6 bases). CDR1 and CDR2 (germline): MNHNS, SASEGT. The CDR3 is made up of 12 amino acids. The V end was cut by 8 bases, the J end by 11 bases, with 18 bases between. CDR3 protein: CASAGDIWSAFF. CDR3 bases: TGTGCCAGCGCGGGGGACATCTGGAGCGCTTTCTTT.

This chain uses TRBV15 with TRBJ1-5, with D hard to call. The germline V and J ends were trimmed by 0 bases and 0 bases, with 6 bases remaining between them. This CDR3 contains 15 residues. CDR1 LNHNV and CDR2 YYDKDF come from the germline V gene (reference sequence). This CDR3 reads CATSRDSYSNQPQHF. DNA of the CDR3: TGTGCCACCAGCAGAGATAGCTATAGCAATCAGCCCCAGCATTTT.

V usage is TRBV30 and J usage is TRBJ1-4; D unresolved. Trimming cost V 1 base and J 3 bases, with 15 bases left between them. The germline gives CDR1 GTSNPN, CDR2 SVGIG (reference sequence). The CDR3 consists of 16 residues. This chain's CDR3 is CAWSARAGRPNEKLFF. The DNA for the CDR3 is TGTGCCTGGAGTGCCCGGGCGGGGAGACCTAATGAAAAACTGTTTTTT.